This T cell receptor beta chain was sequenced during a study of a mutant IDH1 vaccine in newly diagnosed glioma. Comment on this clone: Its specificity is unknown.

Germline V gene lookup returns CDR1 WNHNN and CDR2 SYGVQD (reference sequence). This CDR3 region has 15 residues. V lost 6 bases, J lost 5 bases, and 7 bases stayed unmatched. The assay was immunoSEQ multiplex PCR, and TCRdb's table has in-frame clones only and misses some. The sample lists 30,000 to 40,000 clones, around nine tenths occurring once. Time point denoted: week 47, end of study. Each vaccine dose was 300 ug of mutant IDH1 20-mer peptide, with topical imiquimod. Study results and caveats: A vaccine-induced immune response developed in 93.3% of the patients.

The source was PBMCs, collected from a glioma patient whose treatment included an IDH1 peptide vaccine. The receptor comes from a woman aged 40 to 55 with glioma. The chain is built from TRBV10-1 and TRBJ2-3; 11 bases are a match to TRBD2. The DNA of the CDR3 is TGCGCCAGCAGAGTAGCGGGGGGGCCTGAAGATACGCAGTATTTT. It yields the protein CASRVAGGPEDTQYF.